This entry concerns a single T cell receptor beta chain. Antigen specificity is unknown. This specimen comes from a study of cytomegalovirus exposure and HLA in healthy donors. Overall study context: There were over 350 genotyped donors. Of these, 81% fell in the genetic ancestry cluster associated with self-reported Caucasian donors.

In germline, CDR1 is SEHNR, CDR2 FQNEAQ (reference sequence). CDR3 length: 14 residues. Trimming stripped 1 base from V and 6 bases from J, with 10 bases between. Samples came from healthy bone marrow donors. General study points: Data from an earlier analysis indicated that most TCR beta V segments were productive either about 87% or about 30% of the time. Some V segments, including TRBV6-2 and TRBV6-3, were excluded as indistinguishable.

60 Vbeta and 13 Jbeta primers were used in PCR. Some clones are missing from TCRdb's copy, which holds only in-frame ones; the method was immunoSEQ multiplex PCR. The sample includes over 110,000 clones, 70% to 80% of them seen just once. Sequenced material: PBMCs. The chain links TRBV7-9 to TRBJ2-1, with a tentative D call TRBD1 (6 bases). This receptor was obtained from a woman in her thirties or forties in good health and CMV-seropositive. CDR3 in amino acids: CASSLGARGNEQFF. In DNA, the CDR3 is TGTGCCAGCAGCTTAGGTGCCAGGGGCAATGAGCAGTTCTTC.